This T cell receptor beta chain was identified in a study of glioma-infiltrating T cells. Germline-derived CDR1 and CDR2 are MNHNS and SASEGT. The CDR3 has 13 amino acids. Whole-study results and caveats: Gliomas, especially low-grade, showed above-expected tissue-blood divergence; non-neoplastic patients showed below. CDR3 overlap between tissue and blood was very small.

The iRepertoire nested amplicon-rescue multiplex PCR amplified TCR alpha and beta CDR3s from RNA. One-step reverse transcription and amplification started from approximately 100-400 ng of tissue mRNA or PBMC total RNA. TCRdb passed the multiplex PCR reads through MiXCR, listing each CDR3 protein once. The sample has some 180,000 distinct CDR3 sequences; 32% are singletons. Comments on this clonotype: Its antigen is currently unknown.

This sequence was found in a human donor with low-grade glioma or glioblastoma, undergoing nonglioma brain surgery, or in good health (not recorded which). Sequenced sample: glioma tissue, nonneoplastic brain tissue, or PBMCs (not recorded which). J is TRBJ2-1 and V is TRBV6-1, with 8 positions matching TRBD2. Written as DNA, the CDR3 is TGTGTCCGCATCGAGCGGGAGTACAATGAGCAGTTCTTC. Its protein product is CVRIEREYNEQFF.